Sequencing of this T cell receptor (beta chain) was carried out in a study of T cell clones after liver transplantation. Study context: A pre-transplant mixed lymphocyte reaction with TCRbeta sequencing defined graft-donor-reactive clones followed in post-transplant blood.

The CDR3 has 15 residues. J lost 5 bases, V lost 1 base, and 8 bases had no gene match. Germline CDR1 reads SGHRS; CDR2 reads YFSETQ. The table came from immunoSEQ multiplex PCR; TCRdb's copy has only in-frame clones and leaves some out. The sample has more than 95,000 clones; 90% are singletons. The chain employs TRBV5-1 and TRBJ2-7, with 8 bases matching TRBD2. Material: CD4+ T cells from blood, obtained 12 months after liver transplant. This sequence originates from a human patient who received a liver transplant. The T cells may come from the graft donor. The CDR3, as DNA: TGCGCCAGCAGCTTGAACGGGAGGGCCCAGGACGAGCAGTACTTC. Translated: CASSLNGRAQDEQYF.